This TCR beta chain was profiled in a study of OX40 agonist ivuxolimab in advanced cancers. Across the study: Dosing consisted of intravenous ivuxolimab at 0.01 to 10 mg/kg every 2 weeks. Previous treatment with anti-PD-1, anti-PD-L1 or anti-CTLA-4 therapy was allowed; 40% had received some.

The protocol was immunoSEQ multiplex PCR, while the TCRdb copy is restricted to in-frame clones and leaves out a portion. This repertoire shows over 65,000 clones, about 90% found once; its top ten account for around 2%. The CDR3 runs 12 residues. The V end lost 4 bases, the J end lost 4 bases, and 7 bases lay between the germline ends. Germline V CDR1 and CDR2: MDHEN, SYDVKM. As for this clone: Distinct nucleotide sequences in the sample also encode this CDR3.

The sequence came from an adult with an advanced solid tumor such as melanoma, head and neck, liver or kidney cancer. The sample here was CD4+ or CD8+ T cells sorted from blood, taken in a trial of the OX40 agonist ivuxolimab. This rearrangement joins TRBV28 to TRBJ1-1; possible D gene TRBD1, 5 bases. The CDR3 DNA follows: TGTGCCAGCAGTTCCGGGGGCACTGAAGCTTTCTTT. Its translation is CASSSGGTEAFF.